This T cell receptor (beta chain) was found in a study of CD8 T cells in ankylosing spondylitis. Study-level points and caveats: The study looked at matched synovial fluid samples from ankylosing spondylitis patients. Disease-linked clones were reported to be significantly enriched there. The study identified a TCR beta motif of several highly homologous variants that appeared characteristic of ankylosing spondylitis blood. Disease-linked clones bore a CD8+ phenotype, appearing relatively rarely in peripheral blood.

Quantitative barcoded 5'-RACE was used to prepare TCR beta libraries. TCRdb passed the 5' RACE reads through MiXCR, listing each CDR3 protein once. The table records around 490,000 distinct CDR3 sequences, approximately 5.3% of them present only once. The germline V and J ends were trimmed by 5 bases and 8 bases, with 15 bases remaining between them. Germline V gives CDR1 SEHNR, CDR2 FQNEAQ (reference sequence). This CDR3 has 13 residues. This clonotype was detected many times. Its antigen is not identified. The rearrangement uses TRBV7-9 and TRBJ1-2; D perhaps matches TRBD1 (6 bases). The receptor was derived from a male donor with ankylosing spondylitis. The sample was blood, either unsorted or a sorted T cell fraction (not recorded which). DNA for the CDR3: TGTGCCAGCAGCGCCATCGGGGGCGGAGGCTACACCTTC. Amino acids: CASSAIGGGGYTF.